The rows below give T cell receptor beta chains drawn from one sample of a study of CD8+ T cells in alopecia areata. Clones were read by immunoSEQ multiplex PCR, and TCRdb kept only the in-frame ones, dropping some. Among about 120,000 clones, roughly 66% were seen once, and the ten largest hold approximately 2.6%. Sequencing used CD4+ T cells sorted from blood. The receptor source for this set is a human donor in good health. Both conserved end residues are part of each CDR3. The D gene is left open where the match is weak. Part of the rows lack a size; the others show once, few, many or a class for expanded clones.

10 TRBJ1-4 NA NA TRBV20-1 TGCAGTGCTGGAAATGAAAAACTGTTTTTT CSAGNEKLFF
10 TRBJ1-1 NA few TRBV29-1 TGCAGCGTGGTATCCACTGAAGCTTTCTTT CSVVSTEAFF
15 TRBJ2-5 TRBD2 NA TRBV4-2 TGTGCCAGCAGCCAAGGGCTAGCGGGGGGCGGGACCCAGTACTTC CASSQGLAGGGTQYF
17 TRBJ2-3 TRBD2 NA TRBV4-2 TGTGCCAGCAGCCAAGATGTAGCGGGGGGGGTCGGCAATACGCAGTATTTT CASSQDVAGGVGNTQYF
13 TRBJ1-2 NA NA TRBV5-4 TGTGCCAGCAGCTTCGACGGAGAAGGGGGCTACACCTTC CASSFDGEGGYTF
11 TRBJ1-2 NA few TRBV29-1 TGCAGCGTTGAGCTTGGTAATGGCTACACCTTC CSVELGNGYTF
16 TRBJ1-6 NA NA TRBV2 TGTGCCAGCAGGGAGCCGGGACTTAGGGCCCAGTCACCCCTCCACTTT CASREPGLRAQSPLHF
18 TRBJ2-1 TRBD2 NA TRBV4-1 TGCGCCAGCAGCCAAGGAGGGATCAGGACTAGCGGGGGCAATGAGCAGTTCTTC CASSQGGIRTSGGNEQFF
19 TRBJ1-1 TRBD1 once TRBV5-1 TGCGCCAGCAGCTTAACCCTGGGACAGGGCCGGAGCGCGAACACTGAAGCTTTCTTT CASSLTLGQGRSANTEAFF
17 TRBJ1-1 NA NA TRBV18 TGTGCCAGCTCACCAGCAGTGGGTGGGGGCCGTAACACTGAAGCTTTCTTT CASSPAVGGGRNTEAFF
16 TRBJ2-2 TRBD1 NA TRBV30 TGTGCCTGGAGGTCGGGCGGGACAGGCACCACCGGGGAGCTGTTTTTT CAWRSGGTGTTGELFF
15 TRBJ1-1 TRBD1 NA TRBV7-2 TGTGCCAGCAGCCCGCGGACAGGGATGAACACTGAAGCTTTCTTT CASSPRTGMNTEAFF
15 TRBJ1-5 TRBD1 NA TRBV7-8 TGTGCCAGCAGCTTAGCTAGGCCAGGGGGTCAGCCCCAGCATTTT CASSLARPGGQPQHF
14 TRBJ2-5 TRBD2 NA TRBV4-1 TGCGCCAGCAGGCAGCTAGCGGGGATGGGGACCCAGTACTTC CASRQLAGMGTQYF
14 TRBJ2-1 NA NA TRBV29-1 TGCAGCGACCTTCCCGTGGGATTAGGTGATGAGCAGTTCTTC CSDLPVGLGDEQFF
16 TRBJ2-1 TRBD2 NA TRBV10-3 TGTGCCATCAGTACCCTAGCGGGGGGCAGCTACAATGAGCAGTTCTTC CAISTLAGGSYNEQFF
14 TRBJ2-7 NA NA TRBV30 TGTGCCTGGAGTGTCCGGGGTTTGGGTGGCGAGCAGTACTTC CAWSVRGLGGEQYF
15 TRBJ2-1 NA few TRBV7-2 TGTGCCAGCAATCAAGGTGGGCGAGCCGACAATGAGCAGTTCTTC CASNQGGRADNEQFF
15 TRBJ2-3 TRBD1 few TRBV4-1 TGCGCCAGCAGCCAACGGGACAGCATCACAGATACGCAGTATTTT CASSQRDSITDTQYF
14 TRBJ2-1 TRBD2 few TRBV7-9 TGTGCCAGCAGCACCGGGACTAGTTCCAATGAGCAGTTCTTC CASSTGTSSNEQFF